Following are 22 T cell receptor beta chains from one sample sequenced in a study of blood T cells in healthy people across ages. Through a sample-barcoded 5' primer and a J-beta primer mix, a second PCR was run for roughly 7 to 11 cycles. In TCRdb, the 5' RACE reads were re-called with MiXCR into one record per CDR3 protein. The sample shows some 1.7 million distinct CDR3 sequences, over 25% of them seen only once. The sequenced sample was blood. These receptors were obtained from a woman between 25 and 40 years old in good health.

This clonotype was seen a few times. The rearrangement uses TRBV6-2 or TRBV6-3 and TRBJ2-5; maybe TRBD1 (5 bases). There are 11 residues in the CDR3. From germline, CDR1 is MNHEY and CDR2 SVGEGT. Trimming left V 8 bases short and J 3 bases short, with 7 bases between. CDR3 DNA sequence: TGTGCCAGCCTAGGGGAAGAGACCCAGTACTTC. Translating gives CASLGEETQYF.

This clonotype was detected only a few times. This chain uses TRBV7-2 with TRBJ1-1, with 8 bases lining up with TRBD1. CDR1 is SGHTA and CDR2 is FQGNSA in the germline V gene. This CDR3 region has 13 residues. Trimming at V came to 2 bases and at J to 8 bases, leaving 4 bases not matched to a gene. Here the CDR3 DNA reads TGTGCCAGCAGCTTACAGGGGGCGCGGGAAGCTTTCTTT. Protein product: CASSLQGAREAFF. The whole variable domain, filled in from reference TRBV7-2 and TRBJ1-1, reads GAGVSQSPSNKVTEKGKDVELRCDPISGHTALYWYRQSLGQGLEFLIYFQGNSAPDKSGLPSDRFSAERTGGSVSTLTIQRTQQEDSAVYLCASSLQGAREAFFGQGTRLTVV.

The chain has TRBV11-2 and TRBJ2-7; 7 positions agree with TRBD2. CDR1 is SGHAT, CDR2 FQNNGV, per germline. The CDR3 covers 14 residues. Trimming at V came to 4 bases and at J to 0 bases, leaving 3 bases not matched to a gene. The CDR3 nucleotides are TGTGCCAGCAGCTGGGGGGGGGACTCCTACGAGCAGTACGTC. Translation: CASSWGGDSYEQYV.

The sample holds a few counts of this clonotype. The V and J genes are TRBV7-8 and TRBJ2-5; TRBD2 aligns across 10 bases. The CDR3 spans 15 residues. CDR1 and CDR2 (germline): SGHVS, FQNEAQ. The trim removed 6 bases at V and 5 bases at J, leaving 9 bases unmatched. This chain's CDR3 is CASSGASGSRETQYF. In DNA form, the CDR3 reads TGTGCCAGCAGTGGGGCTAGCGGGAGCAGGGAGACCCAGTACTTC.

The gene calls are TRBV7-9 and TRBJ2-1, with D uncertain. This CDR3 has 18 residues. Trimming took off 2 bases at V and 0 bases at J, with 17 bases between the two ends. Germline lookup yields CDR1 SEHNR and CDR2 FQNEAQ (reference sequence). The CDR3 sequence: CASSLNWAPVSSYNEQFF. As DNA, the CDR3 is TGTGCCAGCAGCTTAAATTGGGCACCTGTGAGCTCCTACAATGAGCAGTTCTTC.

This chain uses TRBV5-1 with TRBJ2-3; weak D call: TRBD2 (6 bases). CDR3 length: 17 amino acids. Germline assignment: CDR1 SGHRS and CDR2 YFSETQ. Trimming took off 0 bases at V and 0 bases at J, with 14 bases between the two ends. CDR3 protein: CASSLVAGWLSTDTQYF. DNA for the CDR3: TGCGCCAGCAGCTTGGTGGCGGGGTGGTTAAGCACAGATACGCAGTATTTT.

This clonotype was observed many times. This chain joins TRBV5-6 and TRBJ2-7; the D is unclear. This CDR3 comprises 17 residues. Germline CDR1 is SGHDT and CDR2 is YYEEEE. V was clipped by 3 bases and J by 1 base, with 20 bases between them. The CDR3 sequence: CASSSLQGYVDSYEQYF. The CDR3 nucleotides read TGTGCCAGCAGCTCCTTACAAGGGTATGTTGATTCCTACGAGCAGTACTTC. Filled out from reference TRBV5-6 and TRBJ2-7, the complete variable domain reads DAGVTQSPTHLIKTRGQQVTLRCSPKSGHDTVSWYQQALGQGPQFIFQYYEEEERQRGNFPDRFSGHQFPNYSSELNVNALLLGDSALYLCASSSLQGYVDSYEQYFGPGTRLTVT.

About this clonotype: At one end, the junction sequence differs from germline, possibly due to a read error. The chain has TRBV4-1 and TRBJ2-1, with TRBD1 matching 7 bases. CDR3 length: 14 amino acids. In germline, CDR1 is MGHRA, CDR2 YSYEKL. The CDR3: CASSQDVRGHEQLF. The DNA for the CDR3 is TGCGCCAGCAGCCAAGATGTAAGGGGGCATGAGCAGCTCTTC.

The chain's CDR3 is CSARALDGGAEEQFF. The CDR3 bases are TGCAGTGCTAGAGCTTTGGACGGAGGAGCGGAGGAACAGTTCTTC. The chain uses TRBV20-1 and TRBJ2-1; a possible D gene is TRBD2 (5 bases). V was trimmed by 1 base and J by 13 bases, leaving 23 bases between them. Germline V gene data show CDR1 as DFQATT and CDR2 as SNEGSKA (reference sequence). The CDR3 covers 15 residues.

This rearrangement joins TRBV7-3 to TRBJ2-1; D remains unclear. Trimming took off 4 bases at V and 8 bases at J, with 12 bases between the two ends. Germline CDR1 reads SGHTA; CDR2 reads FQGTGA. The CDR3 totals 13 residues. The CDR3 is CASSSGVSDEQFF. CDR3 bases: TGTGCCAGCAGCTCTGGGGTGAGTGATGAGCAGTTCTTC.

In its sample, this clonotype was seen a few times. The chain combines TRBV18 with TRBJ2-3, with D perhaps matching TRBD2 (6 bases). Germline CDR1 reads KGHSH; CDR2 reads LQKENI. The CDR3 runs to 15 residues. V lost 4 bases, J lost 2 bases, and 13 bases lay in between. The CDR3 loop is CASSRGRTNTDTQYF. In nucleotides, the CDR3 is TGTGCCAGCTCACGAGGCCGGACTAACACAGATACGCAGTATTTT.

This rearrangement joins TRBV10-3 to TRBJ2-1; possibly TRBD1 or TRBD2 for D (5 bases each). This CDR3 is built from 15 residues. V was shortened by 4 bases and J by 13 bases, with 23 bases between the two germline ends. The germline gives CDR1 ENHRY, CDR2 SYGVKD. The CDR3 coding sequence is TGTGCCATCAGTGGGGGTTCTACATCATCGGGGACCCAGTTCTTC. This gives the protein CAISGGSTSSGTQFF.

This chain joins TRBV7-6 and TRBJ2-1, with D possibly TRBD2 on 6 matching bases. Trimming took off 5 bases at V and 0 bases at J, with 11 bases between the two ends. The length of the CDR3 is 15 residues. CDR1 and CDR2 from the germline V gene are SGHVS and FNYEAQ. CDR3 sequence: CASSITLASYNEQFF. The CDR3 DNA reads TGTGCCAGCAGCATCACACTAGCCTCCTACAATGAGCAGTTCTTC.

The sample holds a few counts of this clonotype. This rearrangement joins TRBV28 to TRBJ1-2, with D perhaps matching TRBD1 (6 bases). Germline assignment: CDR1 MDHEN and CDR2 SYDVKM. Trimming pared 8 bases from V and 1 base from J, leaving 17 bases between. The CDR3 totals 15 residues. The CDR3 loop reads CASERDIGYNYGYTF. CDR3 nucleotides: TGTGCCAGCGAGAGGGACATCGGATATAACTATGGCTACACCTTC.

The chain carries TRBV6-6 and TRBJ1-1, with 9 bases aligning to TRBD1. The length of the CDR3 is 14 residues. In germline, CDR1 is MNHNY, CDR2 SVGAGI (reference sequence). The trim removed 8 bases at V and 5 bases at J, leaving 9 bases unmatched. CDR3 region: CASRTPGQGTEAFF. The CDR3, as DNA: TGTGCCAGCCGAACGCCGGGACAGGGAACTGAAGCTTTCTTT.

This clonotype was observed a few times. This chain connects TRBV4-1 to TRBJ2-1; perhaps TRBD2 as D (5 bases). CDR1 and CDR2 (germline): MGHRA, YSYEKL. CDR3 length: 19 residues. Trimming cost V 1 base and J 4 bases, with 23 bases left between them. The CDR3 DNA follows: TGCGCCAGCAGCCAAGCCCCTTGGGCGGGTATGTCAGCTTACAATGAGCAGTTCTTC. Its protein is CASSQAPWAGMSAYNEQFF.

Remarks on this clonotype: This may be a read error, as it is one base from a much larger clone. The rearrangement joins TRBV28 to TRBJ2-1; 10 positions agree with TRBD1. The J call may be faulty, since TRBJ2-7 better matches the DNA end. Germline CDR1 and CDR2: MDHEN and SYDVKM. This CDR3 has 13 residues. This CDR3 is CASCKGQGYEQYF. In DNA, the CDR3 is TGTGCCTCCTGCAAGGGACAGGGGTACGAGCAGTACTTC.

The chain's CDR3 is CASRDYRAYTGELFF. The CDR3 nucleotides are TGTGCCAGCAGGGATTACAGGGCGTACACCGGGGAGCTGTTTTTT. V and J are TRBV27 and TRBJ2-2, with D possibly matching TRBD1 (6 bases). The CDR3 contains 15 residues. V was clipped by 6 bases and J by 3 bases, with 14 bases between them. Germline CDR1 reads MNHEY; CDR2 reads SMNVEV (reference sequence).

The chain combines TRBV12-3 or TRBV12-4 with TRBJ1-1; D unresolved. V was shortened by 11 bases and J by 1 base, with 11 bases between the two germline ends. The CDR3 consists of 12 residues. The CDR3 sequence: CASLLGNTEAFF. The CDR3, as DNA: TGTGCCTCTCTTTTGGGGAACACTGAAGCTTTCTTT.

The CDR3 here is CSADSPMGADTQYF. As DNA, the CDR3 is TGCAGTGCTGACTCGCCAATGGGTGCAGATACGCAGTATTTT. The V and J genes are TRBV20-1 and TRBJ2-3; D call uncertain. CDR3 size: 14 residues. Trimming shortened V by 5 bases and J by 4 bases, and 16 bases separated the two germline ends. The germline CDR1 and CDR2 sequences are DFQATT and SNEGSKA (reference sequence).

The chain has TRBV20-1 and TRBJ2-1, with D unclear. V lost 6 bases and J lost 0, with 15 bases in between. Germline CDR1 reads DFQATT; CDR2 reads SNEGSKA (reference sequence). The CDR3 consists of 15 residues. The CDR3: CSATLDGSSYNEQFF. DNA for the CDR3: TGCAGTGCAACCCTCGACGGTAGCTCCTACAATGAGCAGTTCTTC.

The rearrangement joins TRBV6-1 to TRBJ2-5; 11 bases are a match to TRBD2. Looked up from germline, CDR1 is MNHNS and CDR2 is SASEGT. This CDR3 is 18 amino acids long. V lost 6 bases to trimming and J lost 1 base; unmatched junction nucleotides: 13. As DNA, the CDR3 is TGTGCCAGCAGCCGAATCCCCGGGACTAGCGGATTCCAAGAGACCCAGTACTTC. Amino acids: CASSRIPGTSGFQETQYF.